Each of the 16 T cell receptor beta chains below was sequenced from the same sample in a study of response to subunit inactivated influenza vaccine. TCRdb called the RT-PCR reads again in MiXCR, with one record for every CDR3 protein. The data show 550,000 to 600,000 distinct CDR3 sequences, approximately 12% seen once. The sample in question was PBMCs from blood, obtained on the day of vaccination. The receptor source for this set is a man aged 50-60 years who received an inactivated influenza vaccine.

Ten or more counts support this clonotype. This CDR3 reads CASSLDTNYGYTF. Written as DNA, the CDR3 is TGTGCCAGCAGCTTAGACACTAACTATGGCTACACCTTC. This rearrangement joins TRBV7-9 to TRBJ1-2; no clear D. The length of the CDR3 is 13 residues. Per the germline V gene, CDR1 is SEHNR and CDR2 is FQNEAQ (reference sequence). V gave up 1 base and J gave up 0 bases, with 3 bases separating them.

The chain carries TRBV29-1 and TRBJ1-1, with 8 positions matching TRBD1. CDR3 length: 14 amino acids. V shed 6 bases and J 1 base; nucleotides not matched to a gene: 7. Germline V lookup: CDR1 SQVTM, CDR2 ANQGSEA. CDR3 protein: CSVKTGATNTEAFF. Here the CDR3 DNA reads TGCAGCGTAAAGACAGGGGCGACGAACACTGAAGCTTTCTTT.

The CDR3: CASARDLGTDTQYF. CDR3 coding DNA: TGTGCCAGCGCCCGGGATCTCGGGACAGATACGCAGTATTTT. V is TRBV7-2 and J is TRBJ2-3; D might be TRBD2 (5 bases). Germline lookup yields CDR1 SGHTA and CDR2 FQGNSA. This CDR3 has 14 residues. Trimming took 8 bases from V and 3 from J, leaving 15 bases between them.

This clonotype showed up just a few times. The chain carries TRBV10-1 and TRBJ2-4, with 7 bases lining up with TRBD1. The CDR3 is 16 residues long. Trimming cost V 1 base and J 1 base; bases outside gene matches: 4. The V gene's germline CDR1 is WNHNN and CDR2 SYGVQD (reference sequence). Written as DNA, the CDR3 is TGCGCCAGCAGTGAGTTCCAGACAGGGGCCAAAAACATTCAGTACTTC. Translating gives CASSEFQTGAKNIQYF.

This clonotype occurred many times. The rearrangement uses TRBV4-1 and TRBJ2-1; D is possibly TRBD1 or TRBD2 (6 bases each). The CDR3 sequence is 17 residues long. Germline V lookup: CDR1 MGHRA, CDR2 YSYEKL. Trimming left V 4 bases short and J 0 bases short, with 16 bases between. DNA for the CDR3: TGCGCCAGCAGCCGACGGGGGCAGGTGAGCTCCTACAATGAGCAGTTCTTC. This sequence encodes CASSRRGQVSSYNEQFF.

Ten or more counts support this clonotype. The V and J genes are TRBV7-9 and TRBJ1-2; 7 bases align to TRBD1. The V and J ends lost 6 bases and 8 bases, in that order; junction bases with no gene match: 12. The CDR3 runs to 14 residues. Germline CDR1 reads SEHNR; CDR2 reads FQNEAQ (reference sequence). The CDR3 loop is CASRKKGAHGGYTF. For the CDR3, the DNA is TGTGCCAGCAGAAAAAAGGGGGCGCATGGCGGCTACACCTTC. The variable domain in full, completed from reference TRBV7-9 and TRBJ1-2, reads DTGVSQNPRHKITKRGQNVTFRCDPISEHNRLYWYRQTLGQGPEFLTYFQNEAQLEKSRLLSDRFSAERPKGSFSTLEIQRTEQGDSAMYLCASRKKGAHGGYTFGSGTRLTVV.

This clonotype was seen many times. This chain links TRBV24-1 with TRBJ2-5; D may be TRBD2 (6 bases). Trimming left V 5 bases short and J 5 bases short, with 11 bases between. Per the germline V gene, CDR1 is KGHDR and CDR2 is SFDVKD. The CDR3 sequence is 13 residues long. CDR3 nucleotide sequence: TGTGCCACCAGTGGCGGAGGAGGGGAGACCCAGTACTTC. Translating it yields CATSGGGGETQYF.

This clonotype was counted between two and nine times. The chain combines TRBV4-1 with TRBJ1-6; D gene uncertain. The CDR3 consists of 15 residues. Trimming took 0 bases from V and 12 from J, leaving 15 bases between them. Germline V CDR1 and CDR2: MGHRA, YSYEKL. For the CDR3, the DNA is TGCGCCAGCAGCCAAGAGTTCCAGGTGCCCGTACCCCTCCACTTT. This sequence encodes CASSQEFQVPVPLHF.

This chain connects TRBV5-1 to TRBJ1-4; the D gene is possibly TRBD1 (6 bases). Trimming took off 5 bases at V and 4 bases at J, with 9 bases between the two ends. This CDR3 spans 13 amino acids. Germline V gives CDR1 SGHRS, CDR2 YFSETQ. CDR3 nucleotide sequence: TGCGCCAGCAGTCACAGGGTTAATGAAAAACTGTTTTTT. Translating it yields CASSHRVNEKLFF.

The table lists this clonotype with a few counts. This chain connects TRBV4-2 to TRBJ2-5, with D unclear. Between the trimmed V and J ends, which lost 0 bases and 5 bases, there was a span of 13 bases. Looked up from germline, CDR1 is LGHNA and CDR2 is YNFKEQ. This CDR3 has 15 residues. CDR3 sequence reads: CASSQDPGDRETQYF. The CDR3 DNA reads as TGTGCCAGCAGCCAAGATCCCGGTGATCGGGAGACCCAGTACTTC.

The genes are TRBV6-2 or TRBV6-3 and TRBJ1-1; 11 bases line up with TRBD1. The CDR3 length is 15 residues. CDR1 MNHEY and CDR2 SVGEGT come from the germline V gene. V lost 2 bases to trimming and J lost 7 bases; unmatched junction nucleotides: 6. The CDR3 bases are TGTGCCAGCAGTTACCGGACAGGGGGCGCGGATGAAGCTTTCTTT. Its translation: CASSYRTGGADEAFF.

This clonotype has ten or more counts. In nucleotides, the CDR3 is TGCAGCGTTGAACGGAACCTAGTAGCGGGGTCCTTCGATGAGCAGTTCTTC. It specifies CSVERNLVAGSFDEQFF. The V call is TRBV29-1, the J call TRBJ2-1, with TRBD2 matching over 8 bases. J lost 8 bases, V lost 2 bases, and 17 bases had no gene match. This CDR3 has 17 amino acids. The germline V gene has CDR1 SQVTM and CDR2 ANQGSEA.

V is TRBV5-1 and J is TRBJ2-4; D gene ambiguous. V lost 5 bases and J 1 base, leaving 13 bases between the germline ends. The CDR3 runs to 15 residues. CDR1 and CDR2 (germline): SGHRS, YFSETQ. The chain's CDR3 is CASRGDDSAKNIQYF. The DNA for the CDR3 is TGCGCCAGCAGGGGTGATGACTCTGCCAAAAACATTCAGTACTTC.

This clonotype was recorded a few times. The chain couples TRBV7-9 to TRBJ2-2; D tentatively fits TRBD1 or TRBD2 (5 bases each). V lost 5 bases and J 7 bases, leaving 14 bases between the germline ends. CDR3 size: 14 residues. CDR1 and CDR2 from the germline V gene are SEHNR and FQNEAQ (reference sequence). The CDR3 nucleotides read TGTGCCAGCAGCCGCCGTGGGGGTGTCGGGGAGCTGTTTTTT. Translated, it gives CASSRRGGVGELFF.

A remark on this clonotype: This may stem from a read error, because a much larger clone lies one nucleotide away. This chain's CDR3 is CAISKLGETQYF. Written as DNA, the CDR3 is TGTGCCATCAGTAAGTTAGGGGAGACCCAGTACTTC. The rearrangement links TRBV10-3 to TRBJ2-5, with D uncertain. Germline V CDR1 and CDR2: ENHRY, SYGVKD. The CDR3 sequence is 12 residues long. V shed 5 bases and J shed 5 bases, with 9 bases lying between them.

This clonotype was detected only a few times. DNA of the CDR3: TGTGCCAGCAGCTTCATGACAAGCAATCAGCCCCAGCATTTT. Translation: CASSFMTSNQPQHF. The V gene is TRBV7-2, the J gene TRBJ1-5; D unclear. The CDR3 spans 14 residues. Germline-derived CDR1 and CDR2 are SGHTA and FQGNSA. V was pared by 3 bases and J by 1 base, with 7 bases between.